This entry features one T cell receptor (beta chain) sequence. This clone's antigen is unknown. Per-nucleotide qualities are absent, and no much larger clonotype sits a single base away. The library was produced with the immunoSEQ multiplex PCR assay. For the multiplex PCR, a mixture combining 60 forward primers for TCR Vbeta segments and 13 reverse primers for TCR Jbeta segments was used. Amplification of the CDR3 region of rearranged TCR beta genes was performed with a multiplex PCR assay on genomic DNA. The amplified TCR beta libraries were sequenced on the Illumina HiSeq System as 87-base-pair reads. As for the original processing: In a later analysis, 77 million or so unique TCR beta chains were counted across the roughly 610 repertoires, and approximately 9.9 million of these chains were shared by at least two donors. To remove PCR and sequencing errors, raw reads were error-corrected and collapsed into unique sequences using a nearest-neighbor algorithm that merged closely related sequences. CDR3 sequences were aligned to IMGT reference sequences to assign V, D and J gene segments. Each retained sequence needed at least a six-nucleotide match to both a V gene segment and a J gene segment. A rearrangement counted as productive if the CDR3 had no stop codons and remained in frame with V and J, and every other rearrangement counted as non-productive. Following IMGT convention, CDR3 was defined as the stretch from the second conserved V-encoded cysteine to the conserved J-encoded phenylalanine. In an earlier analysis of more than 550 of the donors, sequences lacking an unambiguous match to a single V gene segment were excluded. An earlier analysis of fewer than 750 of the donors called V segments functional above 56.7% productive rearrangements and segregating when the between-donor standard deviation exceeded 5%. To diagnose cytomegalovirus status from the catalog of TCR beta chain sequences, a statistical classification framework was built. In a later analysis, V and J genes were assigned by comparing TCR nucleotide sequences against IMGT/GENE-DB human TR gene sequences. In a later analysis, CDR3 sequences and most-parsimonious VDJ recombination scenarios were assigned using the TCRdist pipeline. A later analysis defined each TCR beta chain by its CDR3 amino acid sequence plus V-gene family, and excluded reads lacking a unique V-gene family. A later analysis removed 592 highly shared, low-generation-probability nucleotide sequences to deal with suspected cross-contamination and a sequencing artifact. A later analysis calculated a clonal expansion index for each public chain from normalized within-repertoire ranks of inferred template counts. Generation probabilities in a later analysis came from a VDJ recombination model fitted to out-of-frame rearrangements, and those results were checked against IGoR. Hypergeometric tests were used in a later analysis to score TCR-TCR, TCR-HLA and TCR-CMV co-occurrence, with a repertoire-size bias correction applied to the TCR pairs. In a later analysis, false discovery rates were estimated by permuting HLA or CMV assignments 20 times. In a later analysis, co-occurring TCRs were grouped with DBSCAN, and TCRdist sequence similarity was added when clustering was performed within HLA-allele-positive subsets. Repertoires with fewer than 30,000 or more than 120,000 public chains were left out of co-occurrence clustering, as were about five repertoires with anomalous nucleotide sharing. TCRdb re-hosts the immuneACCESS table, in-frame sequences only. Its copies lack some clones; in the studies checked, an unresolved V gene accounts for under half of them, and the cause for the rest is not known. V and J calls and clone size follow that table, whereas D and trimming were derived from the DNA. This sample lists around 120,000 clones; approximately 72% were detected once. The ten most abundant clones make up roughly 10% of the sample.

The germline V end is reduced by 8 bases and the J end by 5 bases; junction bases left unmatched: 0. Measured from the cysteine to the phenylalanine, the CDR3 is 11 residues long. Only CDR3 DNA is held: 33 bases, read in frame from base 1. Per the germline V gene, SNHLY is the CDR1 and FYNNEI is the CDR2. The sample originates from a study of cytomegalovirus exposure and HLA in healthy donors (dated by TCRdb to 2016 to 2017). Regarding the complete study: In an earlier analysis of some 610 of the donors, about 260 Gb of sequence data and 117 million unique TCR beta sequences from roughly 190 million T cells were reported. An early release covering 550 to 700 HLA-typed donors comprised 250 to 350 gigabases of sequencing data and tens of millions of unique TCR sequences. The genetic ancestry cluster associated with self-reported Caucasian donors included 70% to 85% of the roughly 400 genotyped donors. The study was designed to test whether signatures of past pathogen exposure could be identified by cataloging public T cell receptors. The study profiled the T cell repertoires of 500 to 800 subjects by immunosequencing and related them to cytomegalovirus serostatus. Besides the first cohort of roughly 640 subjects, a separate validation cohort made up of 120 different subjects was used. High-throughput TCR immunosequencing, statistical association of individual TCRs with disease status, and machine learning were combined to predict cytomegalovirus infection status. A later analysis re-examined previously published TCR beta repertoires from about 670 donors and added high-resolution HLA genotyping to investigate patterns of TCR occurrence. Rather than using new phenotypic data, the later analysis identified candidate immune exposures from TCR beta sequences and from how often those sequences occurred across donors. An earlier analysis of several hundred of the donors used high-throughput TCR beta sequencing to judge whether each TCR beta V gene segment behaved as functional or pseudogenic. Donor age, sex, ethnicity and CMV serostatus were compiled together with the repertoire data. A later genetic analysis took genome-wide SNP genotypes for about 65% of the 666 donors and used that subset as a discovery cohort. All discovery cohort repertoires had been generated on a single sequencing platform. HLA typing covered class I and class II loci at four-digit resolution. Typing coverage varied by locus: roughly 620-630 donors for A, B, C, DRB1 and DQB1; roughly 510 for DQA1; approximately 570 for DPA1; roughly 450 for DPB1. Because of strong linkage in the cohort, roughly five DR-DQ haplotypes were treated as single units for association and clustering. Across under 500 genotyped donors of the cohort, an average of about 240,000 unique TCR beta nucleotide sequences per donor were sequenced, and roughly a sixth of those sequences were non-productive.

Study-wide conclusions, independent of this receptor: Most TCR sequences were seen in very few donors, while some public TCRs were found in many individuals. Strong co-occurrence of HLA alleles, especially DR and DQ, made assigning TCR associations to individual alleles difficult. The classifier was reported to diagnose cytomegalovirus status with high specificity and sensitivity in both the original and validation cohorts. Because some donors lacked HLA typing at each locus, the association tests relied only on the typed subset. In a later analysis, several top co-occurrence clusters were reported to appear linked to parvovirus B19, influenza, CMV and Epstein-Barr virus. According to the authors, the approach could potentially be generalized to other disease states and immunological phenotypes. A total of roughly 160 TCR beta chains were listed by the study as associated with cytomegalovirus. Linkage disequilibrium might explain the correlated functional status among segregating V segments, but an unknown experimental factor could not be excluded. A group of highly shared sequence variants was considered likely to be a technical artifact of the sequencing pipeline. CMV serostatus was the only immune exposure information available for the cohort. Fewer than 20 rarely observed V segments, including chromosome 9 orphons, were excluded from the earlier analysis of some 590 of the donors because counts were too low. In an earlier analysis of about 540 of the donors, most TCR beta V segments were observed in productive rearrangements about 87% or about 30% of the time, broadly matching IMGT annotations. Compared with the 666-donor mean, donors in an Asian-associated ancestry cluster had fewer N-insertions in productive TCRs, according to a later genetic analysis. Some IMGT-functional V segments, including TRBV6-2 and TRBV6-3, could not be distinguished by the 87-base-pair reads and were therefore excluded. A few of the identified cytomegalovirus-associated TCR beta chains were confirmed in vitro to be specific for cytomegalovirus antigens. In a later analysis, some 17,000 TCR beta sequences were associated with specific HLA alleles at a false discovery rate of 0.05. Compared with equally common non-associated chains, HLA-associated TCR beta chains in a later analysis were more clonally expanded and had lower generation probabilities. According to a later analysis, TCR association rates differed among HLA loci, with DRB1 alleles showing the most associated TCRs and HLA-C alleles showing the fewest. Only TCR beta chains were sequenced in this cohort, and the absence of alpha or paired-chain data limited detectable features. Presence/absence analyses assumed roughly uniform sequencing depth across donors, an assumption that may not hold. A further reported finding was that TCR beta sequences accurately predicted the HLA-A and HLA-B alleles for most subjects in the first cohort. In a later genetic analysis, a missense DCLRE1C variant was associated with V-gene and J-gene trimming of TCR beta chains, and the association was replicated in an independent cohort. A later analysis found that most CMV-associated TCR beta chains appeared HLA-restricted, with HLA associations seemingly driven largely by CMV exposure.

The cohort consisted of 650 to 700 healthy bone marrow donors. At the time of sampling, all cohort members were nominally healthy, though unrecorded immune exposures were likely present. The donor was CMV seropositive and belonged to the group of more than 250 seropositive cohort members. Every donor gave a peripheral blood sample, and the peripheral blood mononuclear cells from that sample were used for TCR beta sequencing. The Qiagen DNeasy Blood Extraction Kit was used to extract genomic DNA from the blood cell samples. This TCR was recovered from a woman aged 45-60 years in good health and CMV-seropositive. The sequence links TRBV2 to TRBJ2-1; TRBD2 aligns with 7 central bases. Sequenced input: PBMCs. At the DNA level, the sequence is TGTGCCAGCGGGGGGGACAATGAGCAGTTCTTC. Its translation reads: CASGGDNEQFF. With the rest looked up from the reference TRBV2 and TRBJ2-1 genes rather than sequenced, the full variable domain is EPEVTQTPSHQVTQMGQEVILRCVPISNHLYFYWYRQILGQKVEFLVSFYNNEISEKSEIFDDQFSVERPDGSNFTLKIRSTKLEDSAMYFCASGGDNEQFFGPGTRLTVL.